This T cell receptor (beta chain) is drawn from a study of regulatory T cells in long-lasting Graves disease. Overall study context: For a period under 3 months, newly diagnosed Graves' patients had taken antithyroid drugs.

Building the TCR beta libraries relied on iRepertoire HTBI primers, and CDR3 regions underwent Arm-PCR. TCRdb re-called the multiplex PCR reads with MiXCR, one entry per CDR3 protein. This sample carries about 610,000 distinct CDR3 sequences, about 16% of them seen once, and the ten largest clones take around 12%. Documented time point: newly diagnosed GD, antithyroid drugs for less than 3 months. From RNA extracted from PBMCs, the TCR library was made. Peripheral blood, at 8 to 9 milliliters, went into EDTA tubes. Germline V gene lookup returns CDR1 KGHSH and CDR2 LQKENI. The CDR3 sequence is 16 residues long. The trim removed 0 bases at V and 3 bases at J, leaving 7 bases unmatched. This clonotype was found a few times. Its antigen is not identified. Findings of the study overall: In persistent patients, shared public clonotypes (approximately 3,000) outnumbered those in new patients (about 1,000).

These sequences were also reported in another study, on T cells in Graves' hyperthyroidism and ophthalmopathy.

The sequencing used peripheral blood mononuclear cells (PBMCs), collected at new diagnosis, from a patient treated with antithyroid drugs. This chain links TRBV18 with TRBJ2-7, with 8 bases aligning to TRBD2. The sequence was obtained from a man aged 18 to 30 with Graves disease. CDR3 residues: CASSPPGSGRIYEQYF. The CDR3, as DNA: TGTGCCAGCTCACCACCGGGGAGCGGGAGAATCTACGAGCAGTACTTC.